This TCR beta chain was obtained from a study of blood T cell repertoires in COVID-19. V lost 9 bases to trimming and J lost 0 bases; unmatched junction nucleotides: 9. The CDR3 loop spans 15 amino acids. Germline V gene data show CDR1 as KGHDR and CDR2 as SFDVKD. In this sample, this clone turned up once. The assay was immunoSEQ multiplex PCR, and TCRdb's table has in-frame clones only and misses some. The data contain about 280,000 clones, about 88% of them singletons. Sequencing was done on a sample of PBMCs or T cells enriched from blood (not recorded which). The chain uses TRBV24-1 and TRBJ1-2; TRBD1 agrees at 7 bases. The source is a woman aged 55-70 years in a cohort exposed to, infected with or recovered from COVID-19 (not recorded which). CDR3 DNA: TGTGCCACCTCAGGGGGGAAGAACTCTAACTATGGCTACACCTTC. Translated, it gives CATSGGKNSNYGYTF.